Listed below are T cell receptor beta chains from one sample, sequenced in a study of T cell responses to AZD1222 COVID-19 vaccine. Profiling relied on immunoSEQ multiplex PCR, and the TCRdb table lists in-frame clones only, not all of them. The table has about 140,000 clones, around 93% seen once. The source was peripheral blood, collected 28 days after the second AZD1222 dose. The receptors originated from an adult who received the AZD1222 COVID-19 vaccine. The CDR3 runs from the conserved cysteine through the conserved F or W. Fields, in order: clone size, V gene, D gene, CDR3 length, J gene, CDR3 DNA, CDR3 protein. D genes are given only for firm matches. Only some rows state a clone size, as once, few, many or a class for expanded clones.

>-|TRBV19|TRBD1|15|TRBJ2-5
TGTGCCAGTAGTTTCGGACAGGGAGGCTTGGAGACCCAGTACTTC
CASSFGQGGLETQYF
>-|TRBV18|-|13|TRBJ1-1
TGTGCCAGCTCACCCCGCGTCGACACTGAAGCTTTCTTT
CASSPRVDTEAFF
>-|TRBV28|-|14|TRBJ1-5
TGTGCCAGCAGTCCCCTTGGGGGCTATCAGCCCCAGCATTTT
CASSPLGGYQPQHF
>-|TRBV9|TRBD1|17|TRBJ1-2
TGTGCCAGCAGCACGGGGACAGCTAAAGGGGGCTCCTTTGGCTACACCTTC
CASSTGTAKGGSFGYTF
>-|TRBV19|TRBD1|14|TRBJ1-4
TGTGCCAGCCGCCGGGACAGGGTTTATGAAAAACTGTTTTTT
CASRRDRVYEKLFF
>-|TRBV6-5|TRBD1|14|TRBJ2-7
TGTGCCAGCAGTCCCTGGGGACAGGGATACGAGCAGTACTTC
CASSPWGQGYEQYF
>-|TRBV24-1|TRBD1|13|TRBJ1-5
TGTGCCACCCGAGGACAGGAAAATCAGCCCCAGCATTTT
CATRGQENQPQHF
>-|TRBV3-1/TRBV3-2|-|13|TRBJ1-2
TGTGCCAGCAGCCAAGATCAGGGCTATGGCTACACCTTC
CASSQDQGYGYTF
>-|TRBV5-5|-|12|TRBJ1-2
TGTGCCAGCAGCTCACAGGCGGGTGGCTACACCTTC
CASSSQAGGYTF
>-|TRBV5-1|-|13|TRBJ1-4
TGCGCCAGCAGCGTACCGGGAGATGAAAAACTGTTTTTT
CASSVPGDEKLFF
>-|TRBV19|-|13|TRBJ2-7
TGTGCCAGTAAATCCAGACAGGCTCGCGAGCAGTACTTC
CASKSRQAREQYF
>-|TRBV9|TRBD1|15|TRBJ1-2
TGTGCCAGCAGCCCCCGGACAGGGGACGTCTATGGCTACACCTTC
CASSPRTGDVYGYTF
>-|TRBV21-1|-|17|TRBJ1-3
TGTGCCAGCCCTGGGGCCGCGAAGAGACCCTCTGGAAACACCATATATTTT
CASPGAAKRPSGNTIYF
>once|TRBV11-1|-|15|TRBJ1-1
TGTGCCAGCAGCGCCACTCCGGGCAGAGCATACGAAGCTTTCTTT
CASSATPGRAYEAFF
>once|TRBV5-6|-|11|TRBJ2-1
TGTGCCAGCAGCTTGTACAATGAGCAGTTCTTC
CASSLYNEQFF
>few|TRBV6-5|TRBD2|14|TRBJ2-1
TGTGCCAGCAGCTGGGGTAGCGGGAGCTTTGAGCAGTTCTTC
CASSWGSGSFEQFF
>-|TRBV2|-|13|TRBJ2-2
TGTGCCAGCAGTGAAGGGCAATGGGGGGAGCTGTTTTTT
CASSEGQWGELFF
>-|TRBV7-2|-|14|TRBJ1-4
TGTGCCAGCAGCTTAGGACGGATCAATGAAAAACTGTTTTTT
CASSLGRINEKLFF
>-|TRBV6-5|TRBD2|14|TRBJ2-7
TGTGCCAGCAGTAGACTAGCGGGATCCTACGAGCAGTACTTC
CASSRLAGSYEQYF
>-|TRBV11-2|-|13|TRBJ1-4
TGTGCCAGCAGCCCTACGAGGGGGGAAAAACTGTTTTTT
CASSPTRGEKLFF
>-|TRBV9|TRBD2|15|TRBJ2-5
TGTGCCAGCACCACCGGGACTAGCGGGGAAGAGACCCAGTACTTC
CASTTGTSGEETQYF
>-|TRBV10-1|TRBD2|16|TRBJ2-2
TGCGCCAGCGGGACTAGCGGGAGGGAGAACACCGGGGAGCTGTTTTTT
CASGTSGRENTGELFF